The entry below describes one T cell receptor beta chain. The sample originates from a study of blood T cell repertoires in COVID-19. Study summary: From the United States, Italy and Spain came samples of acute and convalescent COVID-19. From T cells, B-cell-depleted T cells, or PBMCs came the material, which was cDNA or gDNA.

In the study's own analysis: Researchers report that nucleated cell counts were estimated from reference gene primer amplification. Assay used: immunoSEQ multiplex PCR; TCRdb lists only in-frame clones, some missing. V and J calls and clone size come straight from that table; D and trimming were deduced from the DNA. Altogether fewer than 200,000 clones are present, 70% to 90% being singletons, with the ten largest covering 1.1%. Trimming removed 7 bases at V and 2 bases at J, with 10 bases between. Germline lookup yields CDR1 SNHLY and CDR2 FYNNEI. The CDR3 is 13 residues long. The sequence was obtained from a man between 35 and 55 years old with acute or convalescent COVID-19. Input material: peripheral blood. The chain employs TRBV2 and TRBJ2-3, with D possibly being TRBD2 (5 bases). CDR3 nucleotides: TGTGCCAGCAAAGGGAGCGTCACAGATACGCAGTATTTT. This encodes CASKGSVTDTQYF. The full variable domain, rest sourced from reference TRBV2 and TRBJ2-3, is EPEVTQTPSHQVTQMGQEVILRCVPISNHLYFYWYRQILGQKVEFLVSFYNNEISEKSEIFDDQFSVERPDGSNFTLKIRSTKLEDSAMYFCASKGSVTDTQYFGPGTRLTVL.